This T cell receptor (beta chain) was observed in a study of radiotherapy plus CTLA-4 blockade in lung cancer (dated by TCRdb to the late 2010s). With regard to the full study: Among enrolled patients, around 20% had an objective response and 30% to 40% reached disease control. Study-wide conclusions, independent of this receptor: Early dynamic changes in blood T cell clones, together with increased serum interferon-beta after radiation, were reported as the strongest predictors of response. After treatment with radiotherapy and ipilimumab, TCR clones that originated in tumors expanded in peripheral blood.

Focal radiation therapy combined with CTLA-4 blockade (ipilimumab) was tested in patients with chemo-refractory metastatic non-small-cell lung cancer. Per the germline V gene, SGHTA is the CDR1 and FQGNSA is the CDR2. There are 14 amino acids in the CDR3, from cysteine to phenylalanine inclusive. Kept here is only the CDR3 DNA, which spans 42 bases and is read in frame from base 1. Library method: the immunoSEQ multiplex PCR assay. TCRdb took this table from immuneACCESS and kept in-frame rearrangements with V and J called. Such tables lack part of the clones; where checked against another copy, unresolved V genes explain under half of the gap, and the rest is unexplained. The table for this sample lists under 95,000 clones; around 79% of them were counted only once. Roughly 22% of the sample goes to the ten largest clones. Concerning this clone: The clone's antigen remains unknown. No per-base quality is available; no much larger clone lies one base away.

The origin of this receptor is a human donor with non-small cell lung cancer whose response to radiotherapy plus ipilimumab could not be evaluated. Some clones in this sample may be carry-over from other donors' samples. The chain is assembled from TRBV7-2 and TRBJ2-5, with 7 bases in between that match TRBD1. The J call may be faulty, since TRBJ2-7 better matches the DNA end. Specimen: peripheral blood, collected from a patient treated with radiotherapy plus ipilimumab. CDR3 sequence: CASSLGDRTYEQYF. The sequence in DNA is TGTGCCAGCAGCCTTGGGGACAGAACTTACGAGCAGTACTTC.